This is a list of T cell receptor beta chains from one sample in a study of T cells after yellow fever vaccination. One entry per CDR3 protein, called by TCRdb with MiXCR from the 5' RACE reads. The repertoire includes around 590,000 distinct CDR3 sequences, around 12% of them detected once, and more than 12% sits in the top ten. Sequencing was performed on PBMCs, taken on the day of the yellow fever booster vaccination. Every receptor here comes from a young man who received the YFV17D yellow fever vaccine. Each CDR3 is given with its conserved first and last residue. The order of the fields is J gene, V gene, CDR3 protein.

>TRBJ2-5|TRBV18
CASSSDVTETQYF
>TRBJ2-7|TRBV5-1
CASSLDPGTDTYEQYF
>TRBJ2-3|TRBV5-8
CATGNPGGPTDTQYF
>TRBJ2-7|TRBV5-5
CASSPLGVSEQYF
>TRBJ2-7|TRBV18
CASSYTTPGTGSDEQYF
>TRBJ1-1|TRBV4-1
CASSQNSESRLGAFF
>TRBJ1-2|TRBV30
CAWRSGLEGYTF
>TRBJ2-1|TRBV27
CASSLGLAGVGGEQFF
>TRBJ2-7|TRBV6-1
CASSEAGTGIKYF
>TRBJ2-1|TRBV2
CASRPPGLAKGEQFF
>TRBJ1-4|TRBV6-1
CASRHRVLGEKLFF
>TRBJ2-7|TRBV15
CATSVGLAGSYEQYF
>TRBJ2-7|TRBV7-2
CASSEQSGPYEQYF
>TRBJ2-7|TRBV20-1
CSARENSYEQYF